A selection of T cell receptor beta chains follows, all from one sample in a study of blood T cell repertoires in COVID-19. Clones were sequenced by immunoSEQ multiplex PCR, and TCRdb holds only the in-frame ones, with some missing. In the table there are about 200,000 clones, roughly 90% of which are singletons. The sample comprised peripheral blood. These receptors were taken from a man aged 55 to 70 with COVID-19, enrolled during active disease. CDR3s include the opening cysteine and the closing phenylalanine or tryptophan. A D gene is named only where the DNA matches it firmly. For some rows the clone size is stated as once, few or many, or as a class when expanded; others skip it.

CDR3aa: CASSTRLEAFF
CDR3nt: TGTGCCAGCAGCACCCGACTTGAAGCTTTCTTT
d_gene: -
j_gene: TRBJ1-1
v_gene: TRBV12-3/TRBV12-4
abundance: -

CDR3aa: CASSVVHTDTGELFF
CDR3nt: TGTGCCAGCAGCGTAGTTCACACCGACACCGGGGAGCTGTTTTTT
d_gene: -
j_gene: TRBJ2-2
v_gene: TRBV9
abundance: -

CDR3aa: CSATTGVDQPQHF
CDR3nt: TGCAGCGCCACGACAGGGGTGGATCAGCCCCAGCATTTT
d_gene: TRBD1
j_gene: TRBJ1-5
v_gene: TRBV29-1
abundance: -

CDR3aa: CATRTSGRPGYEQYF
CDR3nt: TGTGCCACCAGGACTAGCGGGAGGCCCGGCTACGAGCAGTACTTC
d_gene: TRBD2
j_gene: TRBJ2-7
v_gene: TRBV6-5
abundance: -

CDR3aa: CASSLGGREQRQPQHF
CDR3nt: TGTGCCAGCAGCTTAGGGGGCAGGGAACAAAGACAGCCCCAGCATTTT
d_gene: -
j_gene: TRBJ1-5
v_gene: TRBV7-8
abundance: -

CDR3aa: CASSLDRGSHNEQFF
CDR3nt: TGTGCCAGTAGCTTAGACAGGGGAAGCCACAATGAGCAGTTCTTC
d_gene: TRBD1
j_gene: TRBJ2-1
v_gene: TRBV19
abundance: -

CDR3aa: CASSPQGDSYEQYF
CDR3nt: TGTGCCAGCAGTCCGCAGGGGGACTCCTACGAGCAGTACTTC
d_gene: TRBD1
j_gene: TRBJ2-7
v_gene: TRBV6-5
abundance: -

CDR3aa: CASSRSIRVEESTGELFF
CDR3nt: TGTGCCAGCAGCCGCTCCATCCGAGTGGAGGAGAGCACCGGGGAGCTGTTTTTT
d_gene: -
j_gene: TRBJ2-2
v_gene: TRBV7-9
abundance: once

CDR3aa: CASSLSGGLGRYF
CDR3nt: TGTGCCAGCAGTTTATCGGGGGGTTTAGGGAGATACTTC
d_gene: -
j_gene: TRBJ2-7
v_gene: TRBV27
abundance: once

CDR3aa: CASKRTSGENEQFF
CDR3nt: TGTGCCAGTAAGCGGACTAGCGGGGAGAATGAGCAGTTCTTC
d_gene: TRBD2
j_gene: TRBJ2-1
v_gene: TRBV19
abundance: -

CDR3aa: CASSQRTALNTEAFF
CDR3nt: TGTGCCAGTAGTCAAAGGACAGCGCTGAACACTGAAGCTTTCTTT
d_gene: -
j_gene: TRBJ1-1
v_gene: TRBV19
abundance: -

CDR3aa: CASSYGRRGANYGYTF
CDR3nt: TGTGCCAGCAGTTACGGGCGTCGGGGGGCCAACTATGGCTACACCTTC
d_gene: -
j_gene: TRBJ1-2
v_gene: TRBV6-5
abundance: -

CDR3aa: CASSEALASTQYF
CDR3nt: TGTGCCAGCAGTGAAGCATTAGCCTCGACGCAGTATTTT
d_gene: -
j_gene: TRBJ2-3
v_gene: TRBV2
abundance: -

CDR3aa: CASSLLGQARDAEQYF
CDR3nt: TGTGCCAGCAGTTTACTGGGACAGGCGAGAGATGCCGAGCAGTACTTC
d_gene: TRBD1
j_gene: TRBJ2-7
v_gene: TRBV28
abundance: -

CDR3aa: CASSNGRDYEQYF
CDR3nt: TGTGCCAGTAGTAATGGCAGGGACTACGAGCAGTACTTC
d_gene: -
j_gene: TRBJ2-7
v_gene: TRBV19
abundance: -

CDR3aa: CASSPRQGAHSPLHF
CDR3nt: TGTGCCAGCAGCCCGAGGCAGGGGGCTCATTCACCCCTCCACTTT
d_gene: TRBD1
j_gene: TRBJ1-6
v_gene: TRBV7-8
abundance: few